The 10 T cell receptor beta chains in this list originate from one sample, sequenced in a study of OX40 agonist ivuxolimab in advanced cancers. Profiling relied on immunoSEQ multiplex PCR, and the TCRdb table lists in-frame clones only, not all of them. The repertoire holds some 100,000 clones, with less than 95% as singletons. The sample here was CD4+ or CD8+ T cells sorted from blood, taken in a trial of the OX40 agonist ivuxolimab. The receptors stem from an adult with an advanced solid tumor such as melanoma, head and neck, liver or kidney cancer.

The genes are TRBV7-2 and TRBJ2-7; tentatively, D is TRBD1 or TRBD2 (6 bases each). Germline assignment: CDR1 SGHTA and CDR2 FQGNSA. CDR3 size: 14 residues. Trimming removed 5 bases at V and 7 bases at J, with 18 bases between. The CDR3 region is CASSPRPGAREQYF. The CDR3 region has the DNA TGTGCCAGCAGCCCCCGTCCGGGGGCGCGGGAGCAGTACTTC.

This rearrangement joins TRBV7-9 to TRBJ2-1; TRBD1 is a possible D gene (6 bases). Germline V CDR1 and CDR2: SEHNR, FQNEAQ (reference sequence). CDR3 length: 14 residues. V was cut by 8 bases and J by 3 bases, with 14 bases left in between. The CDR3 protein is CASATGSLYNEQFF. Written as DNA, the CDR3 is TGTGCCAGCGCGACAGGTTCCCTCTACAATGAGCAGTTCTTC.

J is TRBJ2-5 and V is TRBV11-2, with 11 nucleotides matching TRBD1. The CDR3 covers 15 residues. Germline V gene data show CDR1 as SGHAT and CDR2 as FQNNGV. With 1 base clipped from V and 9 bases from J, the junction kept 7 bases outside the gene matches. CDR3 sequence: CASSLVGTGGGAQYF. CDR3 sequence (DNA): TGTGCCAGCAGCTTAGTGGGGACAGGGGGTGGGGCCCAGTACTTC.

The CDR3 spells CASSANFPGREKLFF. In DNA, the CDR3 is TGTGCCAGCAGTGCGAATTTTCCGGGTAGAGAAAAACTGTTTTTT. The rearrangement joins TRBV2 to TRBJ1-4; D is uncertain. V was trimmed by 4 bases and J by 8 bases, leaving 17 bases between them. CDR1 SNHLY and CDR2 FYNNEI come from the germline V gene. This CDR3 is built from 15 residues.

The chain recombines TRBV18 with TRBJ1-5; a weak D match, TRBD1 (5 bases). The germline V gene encodes CDR1 KGHSH and CDR2 LQKENI. V gave up 11 bases and J gave up 10 bases, with 21 bases separating them. The CDR3 runs 13 residues. The CDR3 spells CASKGAPGGPQHF. The CDR3 nucleotides read TGTGCCTCAAAAGGGGCCCCCGGGGGTCCCCAGCATTTT. The full variable domain, in which reference TRBV18 and TRBJ1-5 provide the parts outside the CDR3, is NAGVMQNPRHLVRRRGQEARLRCSPMKGHSHVYWYRQLPEEGLKFMVYLQKENIIDESGMPKERFSAEFPKEGPSILRIQQVVRGDSAAYFCASKGAPGGPQHFGDGTRLSIL.

This chain uses TRBV6-4 with TRBJ1-2; D remains unclear. Per the germline V gene, CDR1 is MRHNA and CDR2 is SNTAGT. This CDR3 has 12 amino acids. V was shortened by 8 bases and J by 7 bases, with 14 bases between the two germline ends. The CDR3 nucleotides read TGTGCCAGCCCCCTGAGATCCGGTGGCTACACCTTC. Translated, it gives CASPLRSGGYTF.

The chain combines TRBV7-8 with TRBJ1-1; maybe TRBD1 (5 bases). CDR3 size: 16 residues. V was shortened by 4 bases and J by 1 base, with 16 bases between the two germline ends. CDR1 SGHVS and CDR2 FQNEAQ come from the germline V gene. CDR3 DNA: TGTGCCAGCAGCTCACCGACGGGGGGTCGGAACACTGAAGCTTTCTTT. The encoded protein is CASSSPTGGRNTEAFF.

The chain carries TRBV7-9 and TRBJ2-7; tentatively, D is TRBD2 (5 bases). Germline lookup yields CDR1 SEHNR and CDR2 FQNEAQ (reference sequence). The CDR3 extends over 16 amino acids. V gave up 4 bases and J gave up 3 bases, with 19 bases separating them. CDR3 region: CASSSRPRGILYEQYF. In nucleotides, the CDR3 is TGTGCCAGCAGCTCCCGCCCTCGGGGAATCCTCTACGAGCAGTACTTC.

The rearrangement joins TRBV4-3 to TRBJ2-3; 11 bases align to TRBD1. The CDR3 length is 17 residues. With 2 bases clipped from V and 4 bases from J, the junction kept 8 bases outside the gene matches. Germline CDR1 and CDR2: LGHNA and YSLEER. The chain's CDR3 is CASSQPPRTGGADTQYF. CDR3 sequence (DNA): TGCGCCAGCAGCCAACCACCAAGGACAGGGGGCGCAGATACGCAGTATTTT.

This clone occurred once. The V and J genes are TRBV7-2 and TRBJ1-5; D unresolved. Germline CDR1 and CDR2: SGHTA and FQGNSA. V was pared by 3 bases and J by 1 base, with 7 bases between. CDR3 size: 14 residues. The CDR3 DNA follows: TGTGCCAGCAGCTTGGGTACAAGCAATCAGCCCCAGCATTTT. This gives the protein CASSLGTSNQPQHF.